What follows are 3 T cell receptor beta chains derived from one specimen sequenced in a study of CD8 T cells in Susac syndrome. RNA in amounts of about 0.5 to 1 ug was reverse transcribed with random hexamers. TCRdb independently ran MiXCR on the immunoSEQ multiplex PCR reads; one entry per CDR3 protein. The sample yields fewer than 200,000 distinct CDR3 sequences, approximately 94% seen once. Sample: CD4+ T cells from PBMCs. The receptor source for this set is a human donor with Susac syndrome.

The CDR3 nucleotides read TGTGCCAGCAGTTTAGTCGGGTCTAACACCGGGGAGCTGTTTTTT. Its translation is CASSLVGSNTGELFF. The J gene is TRBJ2-2, the V gene TRBV12-3 or TRBV12-4; D call uncertain. The germline V and J ends were trimmed by 1 base and 2 bases, with 8 bases remaining between them. This CDR3 is 15 amino acids long.

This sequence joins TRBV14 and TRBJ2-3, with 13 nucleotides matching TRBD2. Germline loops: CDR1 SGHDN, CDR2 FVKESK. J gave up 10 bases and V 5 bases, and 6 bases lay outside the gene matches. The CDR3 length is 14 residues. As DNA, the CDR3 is TGTGCCAGCAGCACTACTAGCGGGGGGGCCGCGCAGTATTTT. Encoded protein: CASSTTSGGAAQYF.

CDR3 region: CSARWTSGGDVSYEQYF. The CDR3 coding sequence is TGCAGCGCACGATGGACTAGCGGGGGGGATGTATCCTACGAGCAGTACTTC. The genes are TRBV29-1 and TRBJ2-7, with 15 bases fitting TRBD2. V trimming: 7 bases; J trimming: 1 base; junction bases outside the gene matches: 11. The CDR3 totals 17 residues. Germline V gene data show CDR1 as SQVTM and CDR2 as ANQGSEA.